What follows are 17 T cell receptor beta chains derived from one specimen sequenced in a study of blood T cell repertoires in COVID-19. Assay used: immunoSEQ multiplex PCR; TCRdb lists only in-frame clones, some missing. Of about 190,000 clones in the sample, 70% to 80% were seen once. Sequenced sample: peripheral blood. Receptors were obtained from a woman between 50 and 59 years old with acute or convalescent COVID-19.

The V and J genes are TRBV29-1 and TRBJ2-1; possible D gene TRBD1, 6 bases. The V gene's germline CDR1 is SQVTM and CDR2 ANQGSEA. Trimming cost V 5 bases and J 1 base, with 15 bases left between them. The CDR3 is made up of 15 amino acids. CDR3 coding DNA: TGCAGCGTTAAAAGGGGGACGGGATCCTACAATGAGCAGTTCTTC. As protein: CSVKRGTGSYNEQFF.

This rearrangement joins TRBV2 to TRBJ2-7; D call uncertain. This CDR3 comprises 11 residues. Between the trimmed V and J ends, which lost 3 bases and 4 bases, there was a span of 4 bases. Germline CDR1 reads SNHLY; CDR2 reads FYNNEI. The DNA for the CDR3 is TGTGCCAGCAGTGATAGATACGAGCAGTACTTC. Translation: CASSDRYEQYF.

The chain couples TRBV19 to TRBJ2-6, with TRBD1 identical over 7 bases. This CDR3 has 18 residues. The V gene end was trimmed by 10 bases and the J gene end by 3 bases; junction bases not matched to a gene: 18. Per germline, CDR1 LNHDA and CDR2 SQIVND (reference sequence). The CDR3 loop is CATTTKRTGAGGANVLTF. The CDR3 region has the DNA TGTGCCACCACAACGAAAAGGACAGGCGCAGGTGGGGCCAACGTCCTGACTTTC.

The chain is built from TRBV5-1 and TRBJ2-2, with D possibly matching TRBD1 (6 bases). The CDR3 extends over 15 amino acids. Germline V gives CDR1 SGHRS, CDR2 YFSETQ. The V end lost 6 bases, the J end lost 5 bases, and 17 bases lay between the germline ends. CDR3 residues: CASTGRQATTGELFF. CDR3 bases: TGCGCCAGCACCGGAAGACAGGCCACTACCGGGGAGCTGTTTTTT.

This chain links TRBV6-4 with TRBJ2-4; D possibly corresponds to TRBD2 (6 bases). V lost 0 bases and J 6 bases, leaving 12 bases between the germline ends. Germline V CDR1 and CDR2: MRHNA, SNTAGT. The CDR3 is made up of 15 amino acids. In nucleotides, the CDR3 is TGTGCCAGCAGTGACTCAACCGGGGGACGAAACATTCAGTACTTC. This gives the protein CASSDSTGGRNIQYF.

This chain uses TRBV5-1 with TRBJ1-5, with 9 positions matching TRBD1. The CDR3 is 14 residues long. Germline lookup yields CDR1 SGHRS and CDR2 YFSETQ. The junction had 3 bases not matched to a gene; V was cut back by 1 base and J by 7 bases. CDR3 loop: CASSLTGGEQPQHF. Written as DNA, the CDR3 is TGCGCCAGCAGCTTGACAGGGGGCGAACAGCCCCAGCATTTT.

This clone was detected once. CDR3 bases: TGTGCCAGCAGTTCCAGGGGTAGCGCCGTAGCCACCATATATTTT. As protein: CASSSRGSAVATIYF. The chain is built from TRBV6-5 and TRBJ1-3; maybe TRBD1 (6 bases). Germline V gene sequence: CDR1 MNHEY, CDR2 SVGAGI. V lost 4 bases and J 9 bases, leaving 19 bases between the germline ends. The CDR3 spans 15 residues.

This clone came up a few times. The rearrangement joins TRBV19 to TRBJ1-2; D ambiguous. CDR3 length equals 14 residues. From germline, CDR1 is LNHDA and CDR2 SQIVND (reference sequence). V lost 2 bases and J 1 base, leaving 8 bases between the germline ends. The CDR3 DNA follows: TGTGCCAGTAGTATATACGGGAATAACTATGGCTACACCTTC. Amino acid sequence: CASSIYGNNYGYTF.

The chain couples TRBV29-1 to TRBJ2-1; 7 bases match TRBD1. The ends lost 6 bases at V and 4 bases at J; junction bases unmatched: 9. Germline CDR1 and CDR2: SQVTM and ANQGSEA. The CDR3 has 14 amino acids. The DNA of the CDR3 is TGCAGCGTGCCCGGGACAGCCTTTTACAATGAGCAGTTCTTC. Translation: CSVPGTAFYNEQFF.

The CDR3 sequence is CASSQDQVPGSYEQYF. The CDR3 DNA reads TGCGCCAGCAGCCAAGATCAAGTACCAGGGTCCTACGAGCAGTACTTC. The J gene is TRBJ2-7, the V gene TRBV4-3; possible D gene TRBD1, 5 bases. Trimming removed 0 bases from V and 1 base from J, with 13 bases in between. Germline-derived CDR1 and CDR2 are LGHNA and YSLEER. The length of the CDR3 is 16 residues.

This clone was picked up one time. The V call is TRBV5-6, the J call TRBJ1-2, with a tentative D call TRBD1 (6 bases). The ends were cut back, 1 base at V and 2 bases at J, with 15 bases in the middle. The CDR3 has 16 amino acids. Germline CDR1 SGHDT, CDR2 YYEEEE. The CDR3 reads CASSLLTGQRNYGYTF. The CDR3 DNA follows: TGTGCCAGCAGCTTGCTAACAGGACAGAGAAACTATGGCTACACCTTC.

The chain carries TRBV24-1 and TRBJ2-2; TRBD2 agrees at 7 bases. V trimming: 2 bases; J trimming: 4 bases; junction bases outside the gene matches: 6. This CDR3 has 16 amino acids. The germline gives CDR1 KGHDR, CDR2 SFDVKD. In nucleotides, the CDR3 is TGTGCCACCAGTGATTGGGGCAGGGAGGGCACCGGGGAGCTGTTTTTT. Amino acids: CATSDWGREGTGELFF.

This clone occurred a few times. The chain joins TRBV5-1 to TRBJ2-2, with 12 bases lining up with TRBD2. The CDR3 contains 15 residues. Germline V gene lookup returns CDR1 SGHRS and CDR2 YFSETQ. Trimming took 4 bases from V and 5 from J; bases not matched to a gene: 3. CDR3 amino acids: CASSPGLAGTGELFF. Written as DNA, the CDR3 is TGCGCCAGCAGCCCCGGACTAGCGGGAACCGGGGAGCTGTTTTTT.

V is TRBV28 and J is TRBJ1-5; 7 nucleotides agree with TRBD1. Germline assignment: CDR1 MDHEN and CDR2 SYDVKM. The CDR3 is 16 residues long. V lost 4 bases, J lost 0 bases, and 6 bases stayed unmatched. CDR3 amino acids: CASSWRQGLSNQPQHF. The DNA for the CDR3 is TGTGCCAGCAGTTGGAGACAGGGACTTAGCAATCAGCCCCAGCATTTT.

The sample holds a few counts of this clone. The chain employs TRBV18 and TRBJ1-1, with 8 positions matching TRBD1. The CDR3 totals 16 residues. Per germline, CDR1 KGHSH and CDR2 LQKENI. Trimming removed 8 bases from V and 1 base from J; junction bases left unmatched: 12. CDR3 region: CASKIPGGQGNTEAFF. The CDR3 region has the DNA TGTGCCAGCAAGATACCAGGGGGCCAAGGGAACACTGAAGCTTTCTTT.

The chain carries TRBV14 and TRBJ1-4, with D maybe TRBD1 (6 bases). V was shortened by 4 bases and J by 5 bases, with 11 bases between the two germline ends. Germline loops: CDR1 SGHDN, CDR2 FVKESK. The CDR3 is 14 amino acids. CDR3 region: CASSRQVPNEKLFF. The DNA for the CDR3 is TGTGCCAGCAGCCGACAGGTCCCCAATGAAAAACTGTTTTTT.

The CDR3 DNA sequence: TGTGCCAGCAGCTTGGACTATATGAACACTGAAGCTTTCTTT. Amino acids: CASSLDYMNTEAFF. The chain employs TRBV5-5 and TRBJ1-1; D remains ambiguous. Trimming took 0 bases from V and 0 from J, leaving 6 bases between them. This CDR3 comprises 14 residues. Germline CDR1 and CDR2: SGHKS and YYEKEE (reference sequence).